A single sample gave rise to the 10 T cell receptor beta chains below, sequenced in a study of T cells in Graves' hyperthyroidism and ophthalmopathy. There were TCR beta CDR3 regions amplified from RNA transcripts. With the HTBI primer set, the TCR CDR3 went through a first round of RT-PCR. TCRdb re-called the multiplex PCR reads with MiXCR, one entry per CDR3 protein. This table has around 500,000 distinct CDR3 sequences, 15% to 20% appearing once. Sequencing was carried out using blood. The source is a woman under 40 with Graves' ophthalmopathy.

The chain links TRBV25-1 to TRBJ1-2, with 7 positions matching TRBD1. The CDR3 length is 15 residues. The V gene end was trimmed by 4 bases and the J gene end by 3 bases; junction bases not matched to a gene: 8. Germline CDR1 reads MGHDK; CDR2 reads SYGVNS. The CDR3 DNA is TGTGCCAGCAGTGGAGGGCTCAGGGGGGACTATGGCTACACCTTC. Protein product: CASSGGLRGDYGYTF.

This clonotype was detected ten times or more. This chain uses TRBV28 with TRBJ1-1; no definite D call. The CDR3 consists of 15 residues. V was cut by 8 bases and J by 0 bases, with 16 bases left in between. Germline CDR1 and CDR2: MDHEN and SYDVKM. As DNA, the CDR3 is TGTGCCAGCCCCCCAGCGGCAGGAATGAACACTGAAGCTTTCTTT. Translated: CASPPAAGMNTEAFF.

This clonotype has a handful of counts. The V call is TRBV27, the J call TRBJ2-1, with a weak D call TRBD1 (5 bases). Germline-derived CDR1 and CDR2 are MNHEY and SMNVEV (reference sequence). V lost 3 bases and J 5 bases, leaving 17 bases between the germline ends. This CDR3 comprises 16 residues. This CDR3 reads CASSLGRFLFNNEQFF. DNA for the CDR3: TGTGCCAGCAGTTTGGGGCGGTTCCTATTTAACAATGAGCAGTTCTTC.

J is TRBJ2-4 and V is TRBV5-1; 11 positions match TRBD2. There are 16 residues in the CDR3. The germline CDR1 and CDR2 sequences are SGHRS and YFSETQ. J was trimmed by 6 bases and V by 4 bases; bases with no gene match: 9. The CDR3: CASSPGTSGGGNIQYF. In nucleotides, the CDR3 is TGCGCCAGCAGCCCAGGGACTAGCGGTGGGGGAAACATTCAGTACTTC.

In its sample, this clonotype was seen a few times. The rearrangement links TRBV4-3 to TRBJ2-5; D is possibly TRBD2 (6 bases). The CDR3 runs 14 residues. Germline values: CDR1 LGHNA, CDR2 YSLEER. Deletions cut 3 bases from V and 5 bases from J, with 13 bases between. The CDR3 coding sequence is TGCGCCAGCAGCCACCTCGGGGGTGAGGAGACCCAGTACTTC. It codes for CASSHLGGEETQYF.

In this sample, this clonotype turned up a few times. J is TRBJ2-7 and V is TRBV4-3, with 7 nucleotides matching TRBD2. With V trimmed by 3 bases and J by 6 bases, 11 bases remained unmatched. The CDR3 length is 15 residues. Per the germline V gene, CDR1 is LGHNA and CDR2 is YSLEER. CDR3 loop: CASSQGPGGDFEQYF. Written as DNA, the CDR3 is TGCGCCAGCAGCCAGGGGCCTGGGGGGGATTTCGAGCAGTACTTC.

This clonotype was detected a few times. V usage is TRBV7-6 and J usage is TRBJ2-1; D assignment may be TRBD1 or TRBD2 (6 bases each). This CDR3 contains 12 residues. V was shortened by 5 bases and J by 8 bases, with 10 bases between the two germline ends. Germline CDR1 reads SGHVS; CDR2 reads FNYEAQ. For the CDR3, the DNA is TGTGCCAGCAGCAAGGGGGGCGATGAGCAGTTCTTC. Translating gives CASSKGGDEQFF. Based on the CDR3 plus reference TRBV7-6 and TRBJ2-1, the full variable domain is GAGVSQSPRYKVTKRGQDVALRCDPISGHVSLYWYRQALGQGPEFLTYFNYEAQQDKSGLPNDRFSAERPEGSISTLTIQRTEQRDSAMYRCASSKGGDEQFFGPGTRLTVL.

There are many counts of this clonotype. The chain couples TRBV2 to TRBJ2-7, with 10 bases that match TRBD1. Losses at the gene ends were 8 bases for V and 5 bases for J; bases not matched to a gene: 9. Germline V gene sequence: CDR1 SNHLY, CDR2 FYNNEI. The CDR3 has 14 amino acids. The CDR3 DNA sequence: TGTGCCAGCCTTCCGGGACAGGGGACCAACGAGCAGTACTTC. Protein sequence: CASLPGQGTNEQYF. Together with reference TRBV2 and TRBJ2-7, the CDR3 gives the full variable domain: EPEVTQTPSHQVTQMGQEVILRCVPISNHLYFYWYRQILGQKVEFLVSFYNNEISEKSEIFDDQFSVERPDGSNFTLKIRSTKLEDSAMYFCASLPGQGTNEQYFGPGTRLTVT.

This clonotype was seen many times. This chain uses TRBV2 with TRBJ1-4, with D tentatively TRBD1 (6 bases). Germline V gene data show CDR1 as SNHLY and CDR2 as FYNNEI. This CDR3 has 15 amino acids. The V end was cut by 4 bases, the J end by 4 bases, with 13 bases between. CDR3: CASSVGTSSNEKLFF. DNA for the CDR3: TGTGCCAGCAGTGTCGGGACAAGCAGTAATGAAAAACTGTTTTTT.

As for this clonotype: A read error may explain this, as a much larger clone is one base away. This CDR3 reads CASTEVSSYNKQFF. The CDR3 bases are TGTGCCAGCACTGAGGTTAGCTCCTACAATAAGCAGTTCTTC. This sequence joins TRBV28 and TRBJ2-1; D is ambiguous. The CDR3 spans 14 residues. The germline gives CDR1 MDHEN, CDR2 SYDVKM.